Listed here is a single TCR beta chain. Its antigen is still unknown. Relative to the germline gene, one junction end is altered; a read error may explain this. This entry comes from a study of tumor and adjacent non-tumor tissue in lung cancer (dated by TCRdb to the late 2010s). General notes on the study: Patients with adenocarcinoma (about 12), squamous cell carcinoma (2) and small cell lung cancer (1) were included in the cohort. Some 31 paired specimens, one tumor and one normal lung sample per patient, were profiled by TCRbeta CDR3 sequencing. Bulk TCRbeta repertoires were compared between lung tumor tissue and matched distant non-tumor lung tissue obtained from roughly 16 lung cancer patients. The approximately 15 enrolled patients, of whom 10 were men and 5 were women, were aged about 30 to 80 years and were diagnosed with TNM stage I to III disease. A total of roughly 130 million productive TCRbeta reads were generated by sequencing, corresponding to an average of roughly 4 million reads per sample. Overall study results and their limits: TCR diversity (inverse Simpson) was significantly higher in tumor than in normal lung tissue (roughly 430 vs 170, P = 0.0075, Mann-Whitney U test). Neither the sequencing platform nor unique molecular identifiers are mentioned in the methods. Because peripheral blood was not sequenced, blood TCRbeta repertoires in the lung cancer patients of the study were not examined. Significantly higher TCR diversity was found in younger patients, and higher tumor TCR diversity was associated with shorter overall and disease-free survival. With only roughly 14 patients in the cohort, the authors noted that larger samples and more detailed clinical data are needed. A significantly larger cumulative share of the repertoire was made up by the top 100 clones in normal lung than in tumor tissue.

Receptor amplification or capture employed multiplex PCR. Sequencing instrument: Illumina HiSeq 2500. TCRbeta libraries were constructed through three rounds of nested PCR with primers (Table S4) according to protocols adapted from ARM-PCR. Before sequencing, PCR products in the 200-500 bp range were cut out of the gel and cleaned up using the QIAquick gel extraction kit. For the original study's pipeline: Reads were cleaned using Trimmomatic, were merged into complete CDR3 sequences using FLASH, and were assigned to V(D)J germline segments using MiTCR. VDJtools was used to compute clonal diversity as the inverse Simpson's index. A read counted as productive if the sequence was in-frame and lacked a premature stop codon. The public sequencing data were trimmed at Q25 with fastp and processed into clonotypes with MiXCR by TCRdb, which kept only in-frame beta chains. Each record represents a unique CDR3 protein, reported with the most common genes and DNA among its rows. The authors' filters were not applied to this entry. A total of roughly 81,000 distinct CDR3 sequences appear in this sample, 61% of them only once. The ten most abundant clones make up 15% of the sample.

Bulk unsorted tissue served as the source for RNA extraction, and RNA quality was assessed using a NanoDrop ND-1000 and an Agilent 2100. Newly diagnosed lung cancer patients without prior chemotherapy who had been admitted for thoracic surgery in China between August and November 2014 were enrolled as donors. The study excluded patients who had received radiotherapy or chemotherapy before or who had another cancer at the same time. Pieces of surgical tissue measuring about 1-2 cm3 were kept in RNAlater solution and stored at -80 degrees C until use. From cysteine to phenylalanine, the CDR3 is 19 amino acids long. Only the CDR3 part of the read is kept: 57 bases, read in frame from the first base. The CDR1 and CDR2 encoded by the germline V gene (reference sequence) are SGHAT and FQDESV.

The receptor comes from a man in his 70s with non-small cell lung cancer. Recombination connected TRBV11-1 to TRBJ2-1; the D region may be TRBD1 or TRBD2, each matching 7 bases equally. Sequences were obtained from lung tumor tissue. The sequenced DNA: TGTGACAGCAGCTTCGCGGGACAGATTTCTAACGGGGGGTCGCGTGAGCAGTTCTTC. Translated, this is CDSSFAGQISNGGSREQFF. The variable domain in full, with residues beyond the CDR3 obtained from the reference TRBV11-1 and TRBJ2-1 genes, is EAEVAQSPRYKITEKSQAVAFWCDPISGHATLYWYRQILGQGPELLVQFQDESVVDDSQLPKDRFSAERLKGVDSTLKIQPAELGDSAMYLCDSSFAGQISNGGSREQFFGPGTRLTVL.